This passage covers 5 T cell receptor beta chains from one sample sequenced in a study of T cell responses to AZD1222 COVID-19 vaccine. Assay: immunoSEQ multiplex PCR; the TCRdb copy retains only in-frame clones and omits some. Of around 140,000 clones in the sample, 70% to 90% were seen once. The specimen comprised peripheral blood, sampled 28 days after the second dose of the MenACWY control vaccine. Receptors were obtained from an adult who received the MenACWY meningococcal vaccine as a control.

CDR3: CASSPPLRLGRTGELFF. CDR3 DNA sequence: TGTGCCAGCAGCCCCCCCCTAAGACTCGGTAGAACCGGGGAGCTGTTTTTT. The chain has TRBV7-6 and TRBJ2-2; no firm D call. CDR1 is SGHVS, CDR2 FNYEAQ, per germline. Trimming left V 5 bases short and J 5 bases short, with 21 bases between. The CDR3 spans 17 residues.

In this sample, this clone turned up a few times. In DNA, the CDR3 is TGTGCCAGCAGCTTGGACAGGAGATACACCGGGGAGCTGTTTTTT. It yields the protein CASSLDRRYTGELFF. The rearrangement joins TRBV5-6 to TRBJ2-2; D may be TRBD1 (5 bases). Trimming left V 0 bases short and J 3 bases short, with 9 bases between. Looked up from germline, CDR1 is SGHDT and CDR2 is YYEEEE. The CDR3 length is 15 residues.

V and J are TRBV6-2 or TRBV6-3 and TRBJ2-1; perhaps TRBD2 as D (6 bases). The CDR3 is 14 residues long. Germline assignment: CDR1 MNHEY and CDR2 SVGEGT. The V end lost 5 bases, the J end lost 4 bases, and 12 bases lay between the germline ends. CDR3 bases: TGTGCCAGCAGTGTTCAGGCGGGGTACAATGAGCAGTTCTTC. Translated, it gives CASSVQAGYNEQFF.

This rearrangement joins TRBV19 to TRBJ1-2, with D unclear. CDR3 length: 16 amino acids. Germline CDR1 is LNHDA and CDR2 is SQIVND (reference sequence). The V and J ends lost 0 bases and 2 bases respectively, with 13 bases between them. The CDR3 nucleotides read TGTGCCAGTAGTATAGATGGGCTTCCCGACAACTATGGCTACACCTTC. Protein product: CASSIDGLPDNYGYTF.

The count of this clone is one. This chain's CDR3 is CASSPGAANEKLFF. The CDR3 coding sequence is TGTGCCAGCTCACCGGGTGCAGCTAATGAAAAACTGTTTTTT. V and J are TRBV18 and TRBJ1-4; unclear D gene. The CDR3 length is 14 residues. Per germline, CDR1 KGHSH and CDR2 LQKENI. V lost 3 bases and J 3 bases, leaving 8 bases between the germline ends. Together with reference TRBV18 and TRBJ1-4, the CDR3 gives the full variable domain: NAGVMQNPRHLVRRRGQEARLRCSPMKGHSHVYWYRQLPEEGLKFMVYLQKENIIDESGMPKERFSAEFPKEGPSILRIQQVVRGDSAAYFCASSPGAANEKLFFGSGTQLSVL.